The present entry profiles one T cell receptor (beta chain) with its context. No antigen is known for it. The data belong to a study of cytomegalovirus exposure and HLA in healthy donors. Findings and limits, study-wide: A later analysis linked a missense variant in DCLRE1C to the trimming of TCR beta V and J genes.

V lost 0 bases, J lost 5 bases, and 16 bases lay in between. CDR3 size: 15 residues. Germline assignment: CDR1 GTSNPN and CDR2 SVGIG (reference sequence). With 60 Vbeta and 13 Jbeta primers, the PCR was carried out. Measured with immunoSEQ multiplex PCR; TCRdb has only the in-frame clones, and not every one. The sample lists approximately 140,000 clones; roughly 79% were seen once. Sequences were obtained from PBMCs. V and J are TRBV30 and TRBJ2-5; TRBD2 is a possible D gene (8 bases). The receptor was isolated from a man in his late teens or twenties in good health and CMV-seronegative. The CDR3, as DNA: TGTGCCTGGAGTGTACGGGAGGGGGCGCGGGAGACCCAGTACTTC. Its translation is CAWSVREGARETQYF.